This T cell receptor beta chain was found in a study of response to subunit inactivated influenza vaccine. Overall study findings and caveats: After each seasonal influenza vaccination, few new T cells are recruited, the authors suggested.

Details on this clonotype: What it recognizes is unknown.

TCRdb independently ran MiXCR on the RT-PCR reads; one entry per CDR3 protein. The top ten hold approximately 10% of the sample, which has roughly 700,000 distinct CDR3 sequences, around 14% seen once. The CDR3 has 15 amino acids. Germline V gene lookup returns CDR1 ENHRY and CDR2 SYGVKD. V trimming: 0 bases; J trimming: 5 bases; junction bases outside the gene matches: 6. The source of this sequence is a man in his fifties who received an inactivated influenza vaccine. J is TRBJ2-7 and V is TRBV10-3; 8 bases line up with TRBD2. Sample: PBMCs from blood, taken approximately 12 days after vaccination. The CDR3: CAISESLAGTHEQYF. Written as DNA, the CDR3 is TGTGCCATCAGTGAGTCGCTAGCGGGTACCCACGAGCAGTACTTC.